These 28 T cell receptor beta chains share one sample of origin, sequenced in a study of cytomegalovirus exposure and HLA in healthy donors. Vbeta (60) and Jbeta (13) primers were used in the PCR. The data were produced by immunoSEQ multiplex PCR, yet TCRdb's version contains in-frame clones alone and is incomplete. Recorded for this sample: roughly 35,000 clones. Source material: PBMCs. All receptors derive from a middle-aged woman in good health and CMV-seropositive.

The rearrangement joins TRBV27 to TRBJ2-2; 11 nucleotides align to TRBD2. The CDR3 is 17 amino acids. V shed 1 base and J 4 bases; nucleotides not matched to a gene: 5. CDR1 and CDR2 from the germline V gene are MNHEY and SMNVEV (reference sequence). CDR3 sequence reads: CASSLLAGGPGTGELFF. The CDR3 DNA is TGTGCCAGCAGTTTATTAGCGGGAGGGCCTGGCACCGGGGAGCTGTTTTTT.

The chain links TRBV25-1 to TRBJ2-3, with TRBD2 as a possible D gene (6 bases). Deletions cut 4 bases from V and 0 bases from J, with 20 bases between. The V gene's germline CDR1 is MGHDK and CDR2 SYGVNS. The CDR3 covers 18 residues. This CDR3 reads CASSARGGRGNSTDTQYF. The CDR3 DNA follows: TGTGCCAGCAGTGCCCGGGGAGGTCGAGGGAATAGCACAGATACGCAGTATTTT.

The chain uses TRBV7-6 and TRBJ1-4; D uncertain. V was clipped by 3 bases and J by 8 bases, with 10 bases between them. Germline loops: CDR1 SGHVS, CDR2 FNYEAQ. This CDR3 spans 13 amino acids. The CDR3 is CASSFPDQEKLFF. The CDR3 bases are TGTGCCAGCAGCTTCCCTGATCAGGAAAAACTGTTTTTT.

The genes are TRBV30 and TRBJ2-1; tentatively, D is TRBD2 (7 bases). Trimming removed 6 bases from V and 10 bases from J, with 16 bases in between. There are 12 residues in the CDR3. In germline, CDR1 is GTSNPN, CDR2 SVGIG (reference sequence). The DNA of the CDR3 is TGTGCCTGTTATCGGGGAGGGGGGGAGCAGTTCTTC. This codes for CACYRGGGEQFF.

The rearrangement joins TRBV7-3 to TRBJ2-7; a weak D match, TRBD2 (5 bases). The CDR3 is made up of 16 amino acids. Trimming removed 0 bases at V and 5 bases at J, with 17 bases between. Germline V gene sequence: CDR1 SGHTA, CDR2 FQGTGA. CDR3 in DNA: TGTGCCAGCAGCTTAACCCCTGAGGTTAGCGTCAACGAGCAGTACTTC. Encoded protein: CASSLTPEVSVNEQYF.

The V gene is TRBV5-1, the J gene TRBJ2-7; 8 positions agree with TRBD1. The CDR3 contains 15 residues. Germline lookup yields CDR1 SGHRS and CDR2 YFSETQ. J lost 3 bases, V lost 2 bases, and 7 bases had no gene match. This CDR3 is CASSFTGTGNYEQYF. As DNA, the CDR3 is TGCGCCAGCAGCTTTACCGGGACAGGAAACTACGAGCAGTACTTC.

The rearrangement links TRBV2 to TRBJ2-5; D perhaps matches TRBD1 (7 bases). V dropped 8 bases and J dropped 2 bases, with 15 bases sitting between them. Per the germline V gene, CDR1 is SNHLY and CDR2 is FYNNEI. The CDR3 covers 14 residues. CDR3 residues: CASLKGAGQETQYF. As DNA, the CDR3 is TGTGCCAGCCTAAAGGGGGCGGGACAAGAGACCCAGTACTTC.

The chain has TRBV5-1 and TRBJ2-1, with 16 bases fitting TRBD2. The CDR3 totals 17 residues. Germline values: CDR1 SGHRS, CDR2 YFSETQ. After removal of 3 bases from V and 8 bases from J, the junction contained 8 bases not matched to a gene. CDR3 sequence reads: CASSWGLAGGIADEQFF. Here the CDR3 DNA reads TGCGCCAGCAGCTGGGGACTAGCGGGAGGGATTGCTGATGAGCAGTTCTTC.

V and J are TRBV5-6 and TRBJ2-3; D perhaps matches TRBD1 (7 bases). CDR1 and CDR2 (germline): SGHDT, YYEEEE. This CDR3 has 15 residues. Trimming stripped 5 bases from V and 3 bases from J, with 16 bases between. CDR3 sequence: CASSRRRGRTDTQYF. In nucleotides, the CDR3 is TGTGCCAGCAGTCGGCGGAGGGGGCGGACAGATACGCAGTATTTT. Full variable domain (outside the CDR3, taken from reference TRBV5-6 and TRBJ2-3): DAGVTQSPTHLIKTRGQQVTLRCSPKSGHDTVSWYQQALGQGPQFIFQYYEEEERQRGNFPDRFSGHQFPNYSSELNVNALLLGDSALYLCASSRRRGRTDTQYFGPGTRLTVL.

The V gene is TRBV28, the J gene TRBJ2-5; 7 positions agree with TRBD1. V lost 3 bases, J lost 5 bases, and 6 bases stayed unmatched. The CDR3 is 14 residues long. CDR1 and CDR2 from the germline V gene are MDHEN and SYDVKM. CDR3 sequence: CASSFEGAGETQYF. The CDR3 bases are TGTGCCAGCAGTTTCGAGGGGGCTGGGGAGACCCAGTACTTC. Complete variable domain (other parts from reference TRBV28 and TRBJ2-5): DVKVTQSSRYLVKRTGEKVFLECVQDMDHENMFWYRQDPGLGLRLIYFSYDVKMKEKGDIPEGYSVSREKKERFSLILESASTNQTSMYLCASSFEGAGETQYFGPGTRLLVL.

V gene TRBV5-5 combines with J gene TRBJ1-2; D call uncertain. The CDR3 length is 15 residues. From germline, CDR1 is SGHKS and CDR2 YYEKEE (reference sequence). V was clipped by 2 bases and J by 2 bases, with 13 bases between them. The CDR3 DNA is TGTGCCAGCAGCTTACCCCCGGGAGGGAACTATGGCTACACCTTC. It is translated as CASSLPPGGNYGYTF.

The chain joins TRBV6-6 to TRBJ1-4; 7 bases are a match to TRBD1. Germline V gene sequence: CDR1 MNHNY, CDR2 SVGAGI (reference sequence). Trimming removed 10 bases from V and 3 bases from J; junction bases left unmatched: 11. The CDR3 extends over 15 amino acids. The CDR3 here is CAMGEGAESNEKLFF. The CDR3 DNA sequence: TGTGCCATGGGCGAGGGGGCTGAGTCTAATGAAAAACTGTTTTTT.

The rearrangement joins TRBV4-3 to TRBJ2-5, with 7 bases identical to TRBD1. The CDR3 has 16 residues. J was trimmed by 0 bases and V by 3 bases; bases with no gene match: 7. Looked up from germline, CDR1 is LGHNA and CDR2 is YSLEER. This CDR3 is CASSQLGQPYQETQYF. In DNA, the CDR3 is TGCGCCAGCAGCCAGTTGGGACAGCCGTACCAAGAGACCCAGTACTTC.

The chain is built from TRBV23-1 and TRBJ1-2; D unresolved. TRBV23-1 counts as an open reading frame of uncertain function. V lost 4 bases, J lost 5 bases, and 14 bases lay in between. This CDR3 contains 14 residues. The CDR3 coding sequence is TGCGCCAGCAGTCTCCTGGGCCCCGGATATGGCTACACCTTC. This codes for CASSLLGPGYGYTF.

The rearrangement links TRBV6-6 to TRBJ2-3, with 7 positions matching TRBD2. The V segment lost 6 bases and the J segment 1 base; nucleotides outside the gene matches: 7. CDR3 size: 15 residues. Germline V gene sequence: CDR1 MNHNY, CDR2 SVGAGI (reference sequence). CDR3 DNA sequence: TGTGCCAGCAGCCAGGGAGGGCTTGGCACAGATACGCAGTATTTT. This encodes CASSQGGLGTDTQYF.

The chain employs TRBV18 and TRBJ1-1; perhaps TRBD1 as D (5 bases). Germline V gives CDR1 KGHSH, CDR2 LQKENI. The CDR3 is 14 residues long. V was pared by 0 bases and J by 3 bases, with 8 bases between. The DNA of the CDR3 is TGTGCCAGCTCACCACCGGGGGGGTACACTGAAGCTTTCTTT. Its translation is CASSPPGGYTEAFF. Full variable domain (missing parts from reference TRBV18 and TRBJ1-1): NAGVMQNPRHLVRRRGQEARLRCSPMKGHSHVYWYRQLPEEGLKFMVYLQKENIIDESGMPKERFSAEFPKEGPSILRIQQVVRGDSAAYFCASSPPGGYTEAFFGQGTRLTVV.

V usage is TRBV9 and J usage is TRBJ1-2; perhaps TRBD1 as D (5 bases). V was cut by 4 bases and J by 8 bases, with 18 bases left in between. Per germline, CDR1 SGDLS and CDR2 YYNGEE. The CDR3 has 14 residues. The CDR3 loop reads CASSPQGGSEGYTF. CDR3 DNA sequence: TGTGCCAGCAGCCCCCAGGGTGGATCGGAGGGCTACACCTTC. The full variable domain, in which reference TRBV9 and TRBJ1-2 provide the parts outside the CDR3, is DSGVTQTPKHLITATGQRVTLRCSPRSGDLSVYWYQQSLDQGLQFLIQYYNGEERAKGNILERFSAQQFPDLHSELNLSSLELGDSALYFCASSPQGGSEGYTFGSGTRLTVV.

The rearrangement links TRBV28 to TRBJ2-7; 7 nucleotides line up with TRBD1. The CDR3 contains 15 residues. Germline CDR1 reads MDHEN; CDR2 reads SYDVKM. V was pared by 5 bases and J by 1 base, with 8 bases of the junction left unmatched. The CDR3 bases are TGTGCCAGCAGTACTACCGGGACAGCTTCCTACGAGCAGTACTTC. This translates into CASSTTGTASYEQYF.

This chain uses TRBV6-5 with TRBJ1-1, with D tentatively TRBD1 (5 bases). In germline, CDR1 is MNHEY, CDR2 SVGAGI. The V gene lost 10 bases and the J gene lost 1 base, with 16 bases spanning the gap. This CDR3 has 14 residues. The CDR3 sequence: CATRWGLGNTEAFF. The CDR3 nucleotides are TGTGCCACCCGGTGGGGCCTAGGGAACACTGAAGCTTTCTTT.

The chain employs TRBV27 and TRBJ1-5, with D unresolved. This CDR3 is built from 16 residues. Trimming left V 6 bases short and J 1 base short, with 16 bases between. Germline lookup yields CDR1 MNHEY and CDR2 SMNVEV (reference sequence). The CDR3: CASSEGRWSSNQPQHF. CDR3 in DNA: TGTGCCAGCAGCGAGGGTCGTTGGTCGAGCAATCAGCCCCAGCATTTT.

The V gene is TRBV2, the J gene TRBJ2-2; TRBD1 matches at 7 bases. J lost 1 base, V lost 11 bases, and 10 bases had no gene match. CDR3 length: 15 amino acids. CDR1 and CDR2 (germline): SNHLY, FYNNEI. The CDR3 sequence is CAGTTGVLNTGELFF. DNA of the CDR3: TGTGCCGGTACTACAGGGGTTTTGAACACCGGGGAGCTGTTTTTT.

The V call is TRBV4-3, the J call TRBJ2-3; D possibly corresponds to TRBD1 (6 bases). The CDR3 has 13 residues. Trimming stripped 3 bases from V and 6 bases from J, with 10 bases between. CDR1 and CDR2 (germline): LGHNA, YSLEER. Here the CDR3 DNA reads TGCGCCAGCAGCCATACTAGGGGGGATACGCAGTATTTT. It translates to CASSHTRGDTQYF.

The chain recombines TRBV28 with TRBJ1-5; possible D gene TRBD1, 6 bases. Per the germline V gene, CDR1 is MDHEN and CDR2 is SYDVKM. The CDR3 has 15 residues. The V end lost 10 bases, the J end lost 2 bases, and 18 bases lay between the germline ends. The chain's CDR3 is CATADRSFGNQPQHF. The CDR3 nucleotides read TGTGCCACCGCGGACAGATCCTTTGGCAATCAGCCCCAGCATTTT.

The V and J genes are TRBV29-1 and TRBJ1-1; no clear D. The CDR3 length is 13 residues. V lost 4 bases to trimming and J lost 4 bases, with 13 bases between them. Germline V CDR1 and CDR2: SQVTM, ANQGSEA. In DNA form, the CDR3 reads TGCAGCGTTGTACGGACTGAGGGCACTGAAGCTTTCTTT. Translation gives CSVVRTEGTEAFF. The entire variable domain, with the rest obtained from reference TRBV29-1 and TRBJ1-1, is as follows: SAVISQKPSRDICQRGTSLTIQCQVDSQVTMMFWYRQQPGQSLTLIATANQGSEATYESGFVIDKFPISRPNLTFSTLTVSNMSPEDSSIYLCSVVRTEGTEAFFGQGTRLTVV.

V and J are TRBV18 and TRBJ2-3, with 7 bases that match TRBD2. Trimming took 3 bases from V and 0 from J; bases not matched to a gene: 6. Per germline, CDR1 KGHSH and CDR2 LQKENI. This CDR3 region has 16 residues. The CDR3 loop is CASSPRASGSTDTQYF. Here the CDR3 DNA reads TGTGCCAGCTCACCGAGGGCTAGCGGTAGCACAGATACGCAGTATTTT.

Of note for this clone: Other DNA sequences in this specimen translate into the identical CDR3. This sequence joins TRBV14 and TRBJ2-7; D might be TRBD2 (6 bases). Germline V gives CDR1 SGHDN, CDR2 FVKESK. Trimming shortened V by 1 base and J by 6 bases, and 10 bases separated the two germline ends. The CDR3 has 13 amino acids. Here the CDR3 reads CASSQVPGSEQYF. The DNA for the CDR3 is TGTGCCAGCAGCCAAGTCCCCGGGAGCGAGCAGTACTTC.

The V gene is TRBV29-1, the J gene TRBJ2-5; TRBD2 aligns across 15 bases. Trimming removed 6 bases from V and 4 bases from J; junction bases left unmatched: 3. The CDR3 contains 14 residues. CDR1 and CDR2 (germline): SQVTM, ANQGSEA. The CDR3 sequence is CSVVGLAGGETQYF. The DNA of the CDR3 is TGCAGCGTCGTGGGACTAGCGGGAGGAGAGACCCAGTACTTC.

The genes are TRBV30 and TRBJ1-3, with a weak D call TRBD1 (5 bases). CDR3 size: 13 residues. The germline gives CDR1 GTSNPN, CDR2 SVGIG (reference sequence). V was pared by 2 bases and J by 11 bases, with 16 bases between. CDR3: CAWSPLSTGAIYF. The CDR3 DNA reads TGTGCCTGGAGTCCTCTCTCCACGGGGGCCATATATTTT.